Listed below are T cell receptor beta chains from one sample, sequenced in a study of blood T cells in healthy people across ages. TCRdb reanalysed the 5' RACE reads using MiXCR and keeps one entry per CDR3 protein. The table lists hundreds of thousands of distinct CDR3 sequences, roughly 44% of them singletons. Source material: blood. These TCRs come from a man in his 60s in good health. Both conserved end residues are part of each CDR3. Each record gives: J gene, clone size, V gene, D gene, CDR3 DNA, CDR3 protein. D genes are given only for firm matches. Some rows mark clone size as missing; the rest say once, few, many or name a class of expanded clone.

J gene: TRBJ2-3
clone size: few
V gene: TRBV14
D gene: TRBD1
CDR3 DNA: TGTGCCAGCAGCCTTGGACAGGGGGCGAGGACAGATACGCAGTATTTT
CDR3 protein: CASSLGQGARTDTQYF

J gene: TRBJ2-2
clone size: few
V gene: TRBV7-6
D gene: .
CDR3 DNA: TGTGCCAGCAGCTTTGGCAGGGGGAACACCGGGGAGCTGTTTTTT
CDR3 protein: CASSFGRGNTGELFF

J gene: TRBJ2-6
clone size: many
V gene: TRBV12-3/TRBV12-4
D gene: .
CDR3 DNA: TGTGCCAGCAGTCGATCGTTGACTGGGGCCAACGTCCTGACTTTC
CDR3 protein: CASSRSLTGANVLTF

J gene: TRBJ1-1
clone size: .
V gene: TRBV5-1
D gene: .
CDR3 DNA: TGCGCCAGCAGCTTGGAGGCGGGGAGGATGAACACTGAAGCTTTCTTT
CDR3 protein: CASSLEAGRMNTEAFF

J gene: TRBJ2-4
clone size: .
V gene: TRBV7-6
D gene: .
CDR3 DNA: TGTGCCAGCAGCTCGGGACCGGGTGGTGACGAGCGGTACTTC
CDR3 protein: CASSSGPGGDERYF

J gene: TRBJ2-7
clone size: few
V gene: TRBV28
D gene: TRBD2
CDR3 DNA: TGTGCCGGCAGCCAGACTAGCGGGGGGGCCTACAATGAGCAGTACTTC
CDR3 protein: CAGSQTSGGAYNEQYF

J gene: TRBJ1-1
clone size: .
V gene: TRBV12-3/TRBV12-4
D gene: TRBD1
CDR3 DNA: TGTGCCAGCAGTGTGAGGGGGACAGTCCATGAAGCTTTCTTT
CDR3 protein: CASSVRGTVHEAFF

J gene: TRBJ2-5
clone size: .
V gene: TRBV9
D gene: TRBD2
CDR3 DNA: TGTGCCAGCAGCCCACCAAGTGGCGGGGGGGCCCGAGAGACCCAGTACTTC
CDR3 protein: CASSPPSGGGARETQYF

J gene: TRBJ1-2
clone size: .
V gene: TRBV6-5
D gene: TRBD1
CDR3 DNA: TGTGCCAGCAGTTCCCTCCGGGACAGATCTAACTATGGCTACACCTTC
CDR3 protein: CASSSLRDRSNYGYTF

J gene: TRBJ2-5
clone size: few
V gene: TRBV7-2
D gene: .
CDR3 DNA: TGTGCCAGCAGCTTAGAATCCGTCGGGTTGGCCCAGTACTTC
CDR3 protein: CASSLESVGLAQYF

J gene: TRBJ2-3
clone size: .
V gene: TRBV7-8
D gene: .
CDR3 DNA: TGTGCCAGCACCCTGGTGGGGGCTAGAGATACGCAGTATTTT
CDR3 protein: CASTLVGARDTQYF

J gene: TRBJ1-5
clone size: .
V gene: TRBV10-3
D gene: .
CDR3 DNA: TGTGCCATCAGTGAGGGGCACAACAATCAGCCCCAGCATTTT
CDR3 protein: CAISEGHNNQPQHF

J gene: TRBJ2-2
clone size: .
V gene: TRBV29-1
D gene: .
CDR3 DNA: TGCAGCGTTGAGCCAGGCTCGAACACCGGGGAGCTGTTTTTT
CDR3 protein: CSVEPGSNTGELFF

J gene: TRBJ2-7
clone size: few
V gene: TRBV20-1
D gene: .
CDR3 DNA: TGCAGTGCTAGAGCCCGAACGGGGCAGGGTCTCGTCGAGCAGTACTTC
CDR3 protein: CSARARTGQGLVEQYF

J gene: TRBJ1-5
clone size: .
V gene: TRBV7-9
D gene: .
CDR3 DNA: TGTGCCAGCAGCCATAGCGGGGGGAGTGAGGGCAATCAGCCCCAGCATTTT
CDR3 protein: CASSHSGGSEGNQPQHF

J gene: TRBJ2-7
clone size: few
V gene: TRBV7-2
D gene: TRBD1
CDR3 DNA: TGTGCCAGCAGCATAGGGACAGGGCATCTCTACGAGCAGTACTTC
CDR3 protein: CASSIGTGHLYEQYF

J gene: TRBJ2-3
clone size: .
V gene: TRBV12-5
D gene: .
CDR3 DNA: TGTGCTAGTGGTTTGGGGGGAGCTAGCACAGATACGCAGTATTTT
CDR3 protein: CASGLGGASTDTQYF

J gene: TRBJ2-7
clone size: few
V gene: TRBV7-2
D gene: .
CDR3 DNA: TGTGCCAGCAGCCCGGGACACGGGCGCGAGCAGTACTTC
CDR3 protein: CASSPGHGREQYF

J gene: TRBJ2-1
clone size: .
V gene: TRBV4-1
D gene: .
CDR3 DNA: TGCGCCAGCAGCGTACCGGGGCCAGCCAATGAGCAGTTCTTC
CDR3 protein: CASSVPGPANEQFF

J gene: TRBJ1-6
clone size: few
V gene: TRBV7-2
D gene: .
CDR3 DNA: TGTGCCAGCACCTACGAGGGTTCACCCCTCCACTTT
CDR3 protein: CASTYEGSPLHF

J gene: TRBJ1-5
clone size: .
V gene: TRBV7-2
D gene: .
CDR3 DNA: TGTGCCAGCAGCTCCAAGGGAGACAATCAGCCCCAGCATTTT
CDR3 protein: CASSSKGDNQPQHF

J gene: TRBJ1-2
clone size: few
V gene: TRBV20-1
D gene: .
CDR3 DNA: TGCAGTGTAAAGACAGAGAGATATGGCTACACCTTC
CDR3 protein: CSVKTERYGYTF

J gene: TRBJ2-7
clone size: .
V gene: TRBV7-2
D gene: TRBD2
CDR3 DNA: TGTGCCAGCAGCCCGCGGGGGAGCGCCTCCTACGAGCAGTACTTC
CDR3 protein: CASSPRGSASYEQYF

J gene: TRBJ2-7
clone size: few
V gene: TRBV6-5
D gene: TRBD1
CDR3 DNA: TGTGCCAGCAGTACCGGACAGGGCAACGAGCAGTACTTC
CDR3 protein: CASSTGQGNEQYF

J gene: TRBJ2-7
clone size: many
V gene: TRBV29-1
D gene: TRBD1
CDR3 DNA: TGCAGCGTTGAGGGACAGGGGGCTCCCTACGAGCAGTACTTC
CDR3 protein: CSVEGQGAPYEQYF

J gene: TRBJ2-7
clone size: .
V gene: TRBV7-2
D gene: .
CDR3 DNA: TGTGCCAGCAGCTGGCCTGCGGGACAGACTCCCTACGAGCAGTACTTC
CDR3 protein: CASSWPAGQTPYEQYF

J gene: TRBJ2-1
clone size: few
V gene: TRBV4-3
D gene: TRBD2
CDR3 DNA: TGCGCCAGCAGCCCAAAATTTCTCCCCGGGACTAGCGGGGGTTTCTCCTACAATGAGCAGTTCTTC
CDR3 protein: CASSPKFLPGTSGGFSYNEQFF

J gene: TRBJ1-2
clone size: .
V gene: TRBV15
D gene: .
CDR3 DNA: TGTGCCACCAGCAGAGATACAGGGAACTATGGCTACACCTTC
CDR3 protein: CATSRDTGNYGYTF

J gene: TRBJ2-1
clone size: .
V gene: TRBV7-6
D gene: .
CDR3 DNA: TGTGCCAGCAGCTTAGCTTCTTTGGGGGCCGAGCAGTTCTTC
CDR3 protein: CASSLASLGAEQFF

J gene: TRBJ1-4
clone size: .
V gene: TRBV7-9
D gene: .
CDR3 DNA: TGTGCCAGCAGCTTAGTATATGGTGGTCAGGGGCCCTCTAATGAAAAACTGTTTTTT
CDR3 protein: CASSLVYGGQGPSNEKLFF

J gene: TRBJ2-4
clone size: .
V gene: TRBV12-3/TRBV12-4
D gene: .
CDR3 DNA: TGTGCCAGCAGTTTCCGGGCAGGGGGGAAGGACATTCAGTACTTC
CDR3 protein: CASSFRAGGKDIQYF

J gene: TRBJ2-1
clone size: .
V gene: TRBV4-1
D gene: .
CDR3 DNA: TGCGCCAGCAGCCAAGGAGCAACGACCAGCTCCTACAATGAGCAGTTCTTC
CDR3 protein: CASSQGATTSSYNEQFF

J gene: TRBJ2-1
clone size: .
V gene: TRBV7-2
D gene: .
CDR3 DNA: TGTGCCAGCAGCTTCCTGGCGGCCTACAATGAGCAGTTCTTC
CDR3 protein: CASSFLAAYNEQFF

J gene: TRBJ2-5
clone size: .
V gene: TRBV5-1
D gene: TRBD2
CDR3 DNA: TGCGCCAGCATAAGGACTAGCGGGGTACAAGAGACCCAGTACTTC
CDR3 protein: CASIRTSGVQETQYF

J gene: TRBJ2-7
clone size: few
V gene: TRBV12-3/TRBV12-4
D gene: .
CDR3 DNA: TGTGCCAGCAGTCTCAGGAGAACCTACGAGCAGTACTTC
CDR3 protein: CASSLRRTYEQYF

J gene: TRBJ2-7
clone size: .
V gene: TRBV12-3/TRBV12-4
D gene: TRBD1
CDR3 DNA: TGTGCCAGCACCCCAGGGGGCGATAATCGGGAGCAGTACTTC
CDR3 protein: CASTPGGDNREQYF

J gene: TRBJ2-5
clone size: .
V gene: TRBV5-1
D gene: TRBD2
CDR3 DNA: TGCGCCAGCAGCCCTTCTTTGGCGGGGGGCGCAGGATTGGAGACCCAGTACTTC
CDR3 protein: CASSPSLAGGAGLETQYF

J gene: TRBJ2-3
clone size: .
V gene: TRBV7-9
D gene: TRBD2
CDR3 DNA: TGTGCCAGCAGCTCGGGACTAGCGAGGAAGACAGATACGCAGTATTTT
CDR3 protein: CASSSGLARKTDTQYF

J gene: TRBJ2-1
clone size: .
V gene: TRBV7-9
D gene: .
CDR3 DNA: TGTGCCAGCAGCCCACAGGGGGGGGCATATGAGCAGTTCTTC
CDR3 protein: CASSPQGGAYEQFF

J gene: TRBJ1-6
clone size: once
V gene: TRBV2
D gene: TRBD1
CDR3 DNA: TGTGCCAGCATCCGGGACAGGGCTAATTCACCCCTCCACTTT
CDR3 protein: CASIRDRANSPLHF

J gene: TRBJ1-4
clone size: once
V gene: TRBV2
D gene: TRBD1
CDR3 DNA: TGTGCCAGCAAGGGGGCTGCTAATGAAAAACTGTTTTTT
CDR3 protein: CASKGAANEKLFF

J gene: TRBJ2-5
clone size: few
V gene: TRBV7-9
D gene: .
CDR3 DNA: TGTGCCAGCAGCCCCCAGGAGGCCGTGGGGGAGACCCAGTACTTC
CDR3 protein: CASSPQEAVGETQYF

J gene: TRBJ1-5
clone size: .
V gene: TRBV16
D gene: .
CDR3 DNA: TGTGCCAGCAGCCAAGAAAGGGGCCGCAGGGGCGATAGCAATCAGCCCCAGCATTTT
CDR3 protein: CASSQERGRRGDSNQPQHF

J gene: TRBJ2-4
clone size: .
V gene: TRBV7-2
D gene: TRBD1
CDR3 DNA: TGTGCCAGCAGCCGCCCCCGACAGGGGAAGGGGGACATTCAGTACTTC
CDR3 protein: CASSRPRQGKGDIQYF

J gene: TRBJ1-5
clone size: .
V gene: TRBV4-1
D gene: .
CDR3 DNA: TGCGCCAGCAGCCAACGCCAAAATAGCAATCAGCCCCAGCATTTT
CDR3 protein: CASSQRQNSNQPQHF

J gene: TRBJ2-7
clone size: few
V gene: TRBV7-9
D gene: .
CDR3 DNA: TGTGCCAGCAGCTGGGCCCCGATCTACGAGCAGTACTTC
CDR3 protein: CASSWAPIYEQYF

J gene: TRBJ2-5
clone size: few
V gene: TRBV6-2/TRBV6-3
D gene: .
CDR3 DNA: TGTGCCAGCAGCGATGCGCCGAAAGAGACCCAGTACTTC
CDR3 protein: CASSDAPKETQYF

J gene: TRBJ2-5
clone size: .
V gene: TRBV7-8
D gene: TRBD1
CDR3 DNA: TGTGCCAGCAGCGTCCGGGACAGGAGTAAAGAGACCCAGTACTTC
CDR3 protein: CASSVRDRSKETQYF

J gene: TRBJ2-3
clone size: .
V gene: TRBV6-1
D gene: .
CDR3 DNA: TGTGCCAGCAGTGAAGGGACTATAGTCAATACGCAGTATTTT
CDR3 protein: CASSEGTIVNTQYF

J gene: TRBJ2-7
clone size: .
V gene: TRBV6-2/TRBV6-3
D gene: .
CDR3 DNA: TGTTCCAGCAGCCCCCTTCAAGGATACGAGCAGTACTTC
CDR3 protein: CSSSPLQGYEQYF

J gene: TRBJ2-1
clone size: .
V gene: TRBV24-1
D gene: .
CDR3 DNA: TGTGCCACCTCAAGAGGGTATAACAATGAGCAGTTCTTC
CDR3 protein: CATSRGYNNEQFF

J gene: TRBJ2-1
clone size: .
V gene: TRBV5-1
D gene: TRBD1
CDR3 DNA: TGCGCCAGCGGCCCGACAGGGTTGCAGAATGAGCAGTTCTTC
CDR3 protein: CASGPTGLQNEQFF

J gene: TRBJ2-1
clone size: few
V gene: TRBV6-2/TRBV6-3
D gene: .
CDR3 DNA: TGTGCCAGCAGTTATGGACAAGGAGGTTACAATGAGCAGTTCTTC
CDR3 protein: CASSYGQGGYNEQFF